This T cell receptor (beta chain) derives from a study of OX40 agonist ivuxolimab in advanced cancers. Study context: It was permissible to have had prior anti-PD-1, anti-PD-L1 or anti-CTLA-4 therapy, and over 35% had some. General study findings and limits: Antigen specificity of clonally expanded peripheral T cells was not established.

Sequencing used immunoSEQ multiplex PCR; TCRdb keeps in-frame clones, though not all of them. The sample lists tens of thousands of clones, around nine tenths occurring once. V was pared by 6 bases and J by 1 base, with 12 bases between. In germline, CDR1 is MNHEY, CDR2 SVGAGI. The length of the CDR3 is 14 residues. Concerning this clone: Its antigen is still unknown.

The rearrangement links TRBV6-5 to TRBJ1-1; no firm D call. This TCR was sampled from an adult with an advanced solid tumor such as melanoma, head and neck, liver or kidney cancer. The sample was CD4+ or CD8+ T cells sorted from blood, taken in a trial of the OX40 agonist ivuxolimab. CDR3 amino acids: CASSPTGPNTEAFF. The DNA for the CDR3 is TGTGCCAGCAGCCCCACCGGGCCGAACACTGAAGCTTTCTTT.